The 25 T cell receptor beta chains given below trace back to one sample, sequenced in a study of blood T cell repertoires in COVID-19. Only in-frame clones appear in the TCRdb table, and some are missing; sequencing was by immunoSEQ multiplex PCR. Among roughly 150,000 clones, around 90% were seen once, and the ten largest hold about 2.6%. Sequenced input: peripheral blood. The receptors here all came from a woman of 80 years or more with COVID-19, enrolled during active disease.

The CDR3 bases are TGTGCCAGCAGCCCCGGACGGGAGGCGCGCTACACCTTC. It translates to CASSPGREARYTF. The chain employs TRBV5-4 and TRBJ1-2; D remains unclear. The germline gives CDR1 SGHNT, CDR2 YYREEE (reference sequence). CDR3 length equals 13 residues. V shed 4 bases and J shed 9 bases, with 16 bases lying between them. The whole variable domain, remainder taken from reference TRBV5-4 and TRBJ1-2, is ETGVTQSPTHLIKTRGQQVTLRCSSQSGHNTVSWYQQALGQGPQFIFQYYREEENGRGNFPPRFSGLQFPNYSSELNVNALELDDSALYLCASSPGREARYTFGSGTRLTVV.

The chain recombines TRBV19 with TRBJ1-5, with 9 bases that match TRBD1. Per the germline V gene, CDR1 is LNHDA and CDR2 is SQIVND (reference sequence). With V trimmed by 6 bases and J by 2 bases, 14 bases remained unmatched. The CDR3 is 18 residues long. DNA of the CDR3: TGTGCCAGTAGCCCCGGGACAGGGCAATCTTTTGGCAATCAGCCCCAGCATTTT. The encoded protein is CASSPGTGQSFGNQPQHF.

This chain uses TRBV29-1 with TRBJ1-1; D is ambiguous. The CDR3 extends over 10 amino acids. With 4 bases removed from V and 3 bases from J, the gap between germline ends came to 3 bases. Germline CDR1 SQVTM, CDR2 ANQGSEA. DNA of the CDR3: TGCAGCGTTGCTCACACTGAAGCTTTCTTT. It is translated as CSVAHTEAFF.

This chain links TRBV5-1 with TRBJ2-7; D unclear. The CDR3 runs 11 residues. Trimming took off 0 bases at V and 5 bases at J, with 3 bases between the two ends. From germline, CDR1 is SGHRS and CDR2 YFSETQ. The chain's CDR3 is CASSLADEQYF. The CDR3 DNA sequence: TGCGCCAGCAGCTTGGCCGACGAGCAGTACTTC.

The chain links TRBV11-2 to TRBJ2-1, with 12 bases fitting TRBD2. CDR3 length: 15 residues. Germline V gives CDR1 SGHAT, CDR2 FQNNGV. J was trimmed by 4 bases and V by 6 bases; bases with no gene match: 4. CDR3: CASRALAGGYNEQFF. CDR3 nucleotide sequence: TGTGCCAGCAGGGCACTAGCGGGGGGATACAATGAGCAGTTCTTC.

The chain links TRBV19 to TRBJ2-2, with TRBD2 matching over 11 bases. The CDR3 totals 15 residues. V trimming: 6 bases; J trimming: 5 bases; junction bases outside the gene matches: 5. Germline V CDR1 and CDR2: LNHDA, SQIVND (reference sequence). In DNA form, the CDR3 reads TGTGCCAGTAGCTTTCTAGCGGGGGGTACCGGGGAGCTGTTTTTT. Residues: CASSFLAGGTGELFF.

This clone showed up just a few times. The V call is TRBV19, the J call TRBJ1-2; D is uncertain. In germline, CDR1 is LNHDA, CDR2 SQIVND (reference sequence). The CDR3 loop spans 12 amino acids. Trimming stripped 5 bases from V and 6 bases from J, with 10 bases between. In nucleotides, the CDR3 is TGTGCCAGTAGTCTAACGTCCGATGGCTACACCTTC. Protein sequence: CASSLTSDGYTF. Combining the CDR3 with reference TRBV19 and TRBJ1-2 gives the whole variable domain DGGITQSPKYLFRKEGQNVTLSCEQNLNHDAMYWYRQDPGQGLRLIYYSQIVNDFQKGDIAEGYSVSREKKESFPLTVTSAQKNPTAFYLCASSLTSDGYTFGSGTRLTVV.

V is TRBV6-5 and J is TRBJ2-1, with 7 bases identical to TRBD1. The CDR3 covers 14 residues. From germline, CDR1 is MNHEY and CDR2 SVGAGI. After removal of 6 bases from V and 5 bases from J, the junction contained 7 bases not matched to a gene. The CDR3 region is CASSLDRAHNEQFF. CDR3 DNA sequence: TGTGCCAGCAGCCTAGACAGGGCCCACAATGAGCAGTTCTTC.

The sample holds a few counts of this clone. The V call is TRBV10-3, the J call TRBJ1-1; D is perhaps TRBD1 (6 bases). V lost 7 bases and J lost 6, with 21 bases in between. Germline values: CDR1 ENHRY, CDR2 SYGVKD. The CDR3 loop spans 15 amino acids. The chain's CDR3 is CAIKRTDTSNAEAFF. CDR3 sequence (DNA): TGTGCCATCAAAAGGACAGACACTTCAAACGCTGAAGCTTTCTTT.

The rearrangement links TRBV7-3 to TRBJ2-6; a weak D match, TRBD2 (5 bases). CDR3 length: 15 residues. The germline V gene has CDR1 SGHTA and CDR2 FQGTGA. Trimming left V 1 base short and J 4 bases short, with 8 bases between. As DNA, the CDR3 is TGTGCCAGCAGCTTAATGGGAGCGGGGGCCAACGTCCTGACTTTC. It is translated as CASSLMGAGANVLTF.

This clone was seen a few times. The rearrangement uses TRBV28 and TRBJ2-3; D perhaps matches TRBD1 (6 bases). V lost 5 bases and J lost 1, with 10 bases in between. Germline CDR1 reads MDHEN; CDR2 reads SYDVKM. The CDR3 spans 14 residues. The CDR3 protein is CASSLPGGTDTQYF. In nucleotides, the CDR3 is TGTGCCAGCAGTCTTCCAGGGGGCACAGATACGCAGTATTTT.

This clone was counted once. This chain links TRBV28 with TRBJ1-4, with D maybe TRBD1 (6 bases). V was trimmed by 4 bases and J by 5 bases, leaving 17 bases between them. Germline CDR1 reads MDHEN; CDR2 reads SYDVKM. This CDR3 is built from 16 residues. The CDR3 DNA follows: TGTGCCAGCAGTTCGGGGGCGCTGCGGGGGAATGAAAAACTGTTTTTT. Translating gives CASSSGALRGNEKLFF.

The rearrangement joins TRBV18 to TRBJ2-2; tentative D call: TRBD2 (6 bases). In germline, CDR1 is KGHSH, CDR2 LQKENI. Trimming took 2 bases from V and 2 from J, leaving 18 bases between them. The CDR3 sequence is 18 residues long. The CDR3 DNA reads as TGTGCCAGCTCACCAATTGTAGCGTCCGGGACTAACACCGGGGAGCTGTTTTTT. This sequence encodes CASSPIVASGTNTGELFF.

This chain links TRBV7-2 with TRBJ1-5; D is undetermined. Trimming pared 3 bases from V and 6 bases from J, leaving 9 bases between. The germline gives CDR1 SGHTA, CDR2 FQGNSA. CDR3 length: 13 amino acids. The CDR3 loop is CASSFGMGQPQHF. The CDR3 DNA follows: TGTGCCAGCAGCTTCGGGATGGGTCAGCCCCAGCATTTT.

CDR3 amino acids: CASSTPGTSSFF. CDR3 bases: TGTGCCAGCAGCACGCCCGGGACTAGCTCCTTCTTC. This chain joins TRBV5-4 and TRBJ2-1; 9 positions match TRBD2. CDR1 and CDR2 (germline): SGHNT, YYREEE (reference sequence). The CDR3 length is 12 residues. J was trimmed by 16 bases and V by 4 bases; bases with no gene match: 9.

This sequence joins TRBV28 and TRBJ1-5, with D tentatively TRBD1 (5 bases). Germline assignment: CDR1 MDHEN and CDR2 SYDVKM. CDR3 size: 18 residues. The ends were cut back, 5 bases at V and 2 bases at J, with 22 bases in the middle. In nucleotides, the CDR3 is TGTGCCAGCAGTCCTCATGGCGTCCAGGGTCTTGGCAATCAGCCCCAGCATTTT. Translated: CASSPHGVQGLGNQPQHF.

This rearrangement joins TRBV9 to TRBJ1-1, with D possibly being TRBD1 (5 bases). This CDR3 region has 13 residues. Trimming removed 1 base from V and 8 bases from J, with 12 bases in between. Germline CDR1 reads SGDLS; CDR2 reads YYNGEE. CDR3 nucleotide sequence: TGTGCCAGCAGCGTAAAGGGGCAGGGAGAAGCTTTCTTT. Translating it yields CASSVKGQGEAFF.

The DNA for the CDR3 is TGTGCCAGCAGTTCAGCCGGGACTAGCGGGGCCAATGAGCAGTTCTTC. Translated: CASSSAGTSGANEQFF. This chain uses TRBV11-1 with TRBJ2-1; TRBD2 aligns across 13 bases. The J segment lost 6 bases and the V segment lost 6 bases, leaving 8 bases of the junction unmatched. The CDR3 is 16 amino acids. Per germline, CDR1 SGHAT and CDR2 FQDESV (reference sequence).

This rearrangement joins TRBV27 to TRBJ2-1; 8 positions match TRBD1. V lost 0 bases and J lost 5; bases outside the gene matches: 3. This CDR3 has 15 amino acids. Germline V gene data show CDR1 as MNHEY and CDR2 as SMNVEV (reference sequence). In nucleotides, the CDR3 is TGTGCCAGCAGTTTATCGCAGGGGGCTAACAATGAGCAGTTCTTC. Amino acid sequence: CASSLSQGANNEQFF.

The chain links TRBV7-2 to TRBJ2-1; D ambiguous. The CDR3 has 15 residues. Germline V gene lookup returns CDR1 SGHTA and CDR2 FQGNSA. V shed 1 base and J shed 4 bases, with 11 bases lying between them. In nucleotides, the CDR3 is TGTGCCAGCAGCTTAGACAGCAACGTGTACAATGAGCAGTTCTTC. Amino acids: CASSLDSNVYNEQFF.

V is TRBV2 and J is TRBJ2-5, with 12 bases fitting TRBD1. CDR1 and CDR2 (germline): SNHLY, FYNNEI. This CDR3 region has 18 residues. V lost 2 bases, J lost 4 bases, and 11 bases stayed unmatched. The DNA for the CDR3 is TGTGCCAGCAGTGAAAACCCCTGGGGGACAGGGGGCCTAGAGACCCAGTACTTC. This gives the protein CASSENPWGTGGLETQYF.

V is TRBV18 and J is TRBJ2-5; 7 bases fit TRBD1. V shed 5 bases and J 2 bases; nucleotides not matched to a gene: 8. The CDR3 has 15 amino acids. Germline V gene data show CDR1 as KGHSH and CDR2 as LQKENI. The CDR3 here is CASSENHRGQETQYF. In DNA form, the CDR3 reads TGTGCCAGCTCAGAGAACCACAGGGGACAAGAGACCCAGTACTTC.

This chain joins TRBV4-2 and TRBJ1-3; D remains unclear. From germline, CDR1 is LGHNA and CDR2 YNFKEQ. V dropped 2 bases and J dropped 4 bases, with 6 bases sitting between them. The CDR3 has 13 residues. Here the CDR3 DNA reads TGTGCCAGCAGCCAAAACAGAGGAAACACCATATATTTT. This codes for CASSQNRGNTIYF.

The CDR3 DNA follows: TGCAGCGCCGGGACAACGAACACGAGGCAGTACTTC. This sequence encodes CSAGTTNTRQYF. The J gene is TRBJ2-7, the V gene TRBV29-1; D is perhaps TRBD1 (6 bases). Deletions cut 7 bases from V and 9 bases from J, with 19 bases between. CDR1 and CDR2 from the germline V gene are SQVTM and ANQGSEA. The CDR3 is made up of 12 amino acids.

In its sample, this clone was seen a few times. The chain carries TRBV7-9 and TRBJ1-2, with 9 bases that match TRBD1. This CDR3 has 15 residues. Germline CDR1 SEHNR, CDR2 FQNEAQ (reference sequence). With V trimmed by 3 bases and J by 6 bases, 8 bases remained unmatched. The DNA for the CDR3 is TGTGCCAGCAGCTTCTCTAGGGGACAGGGCGATGGCTACACCTTC. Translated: CASSFSRGQGDGYTF.